This T cell receptor (beta chain) was identified in a study of CD8 T cells in ankylosing spondylitis. Germline CDR1 is LNHDA and CDR2 is SQIVND (reference sequence). Trimming removed 2 bases at V and 3 bases at J, with 8 bases between. The CDR3 is made up of 14 amino acids. For TCR beta, libraries came from quantitative 5'-RACE with molecular barcodes. MiXCR, run by TCRdb on the 5' RACE reads, gives a single entry per CDR3 protein. The sample has some 95,000 distinct CDR3 sequences, 8.5% to 9% seen once; the top ten hold roughly 4.6%. This receptor was obtained from a male donor with ankylosing spondylitis or in good health (not recorded which). Material: blood, either unsorted or a sorted T cell fraction (not recorded which). V gene TRBV19 combines with J gene TRBJ2-1; D not certain. This chain's CDR3 is CASSIQPSYNEQFF. The CDR3, as DNA: TGTGCCAGTAGTATACAGCCCAGCTACAATGAGCAGTTCTTC.